Listed here are 10 T cell receptor beta chains from one sample, sequenced in a study of blood T cells in healthy people across ages. The use of a sample-barcoded 5' primer and a J-beta primer mix characterized a second PCR of about 7 to 12 cycles. TCRdb reprocessed the 5' RACE reads via MiXCR and lists one record per CDR3 protein. The sample yields more than 1 million distinct CDR3 sequences, around 43% seen once. Source material: blood. Receptor source: a woman aged 55-69 years in good health.

J is TRBJ2-4 and V is TRBV16; D is undetermined. The J call may be in error: the DNA end matches TRBJ2-5 better. The CDR3 covers 12 residues. Per the germline V gene, CDR1 is KGHSY and CDR2 is FQNENV. This chain's CDR3 is CASSQSIETQYF. DNA of the CDR3: TGTGCCAGCAGCCAATCGATAGAGACCCAGTACTTC.

This clonotype appeared a few times. This sequence joins TRBV6-2 or TRBV6-3 and TRBJ1-2; D call uncertain. The CDR3 has 17 amino acids. Germline CDR1 MNHEY, CDR2 SVGEGT. Trimming left V 2 bases short and J 2 bases short, with 18 bases between. CDR3 sequence reads: CASSYPLVPTANYGYTF. Written as DNA, the CDR3 is TGTGCCAGCAGTTACCCTCTAGTCCCGACGGCGAACTATGGCTACACCTTC.

The chain links TRBV7-9 to TRBJ2-1; weak D call: TRBD1 (6 bases). Germline-derived CDR1 and CDR2 are SEHNR and FQNEAQ (reference sequence). Trimming left V 10 bases short and J 0 bases short, with 10 bases between. There are 13 residues in the CDR3. As DNA, the CDR3 is TGTGCCATAGACAGGAGCTCCTACAATGAGCAGTTCTTC. This translates into CAIDRSSYNEQFF. The whole variable domain, filled in from reference TRBV7-9 and TRBJ2-1, reads DTGVSQNPRHKITKRGQNVTFRCDPISEHNRLYWYRQTLGQGPEFLTYFQNEAQLEKSRLLSDRFSAERPKGSFSTLEIQRTEQGDSAMYLCAIDRSSYNEQFFGPGTRLTVL.

This clonotype appeared a few times. This sequence joins TRBV12-3 or TRBV12-4 and TRBJ1-2; 9 positions match TRBD1. The CDR3 length is 14 residues. J lost 4 bases, V lost 4 bases, and 4 bases had no gene match. The CDR3 reads CASSSTGGIYGYTF. In DNA form, the CDR3 reads TGTGCCAGCAGTTCGACAGGGGGAATCTATGGCTACACCTTC.

The chain is built from TRBV3-1 and TRBJ1-2; D possibly corresponds to TRBD1 (5 bases). The CDR3 consists of 14 residues. Germline V gene lookup returns CDR1 LGHDT and CDR2 YNNKEL (reference sequence). V dropped 3 bases and J dropped 6 bases, with 14 bases sitting between them. The CDR3 DNA reads TGTGCCAGCAGCCAGGGGACTTGGAGCGATGGCTACACCTTC. Protein sequence: CASSQGTWSDGYTF.

The chain links TRBV5-1 to TRBJ2-7, with D perhaps TRBD2 (6 bases). Germline V CDR1 and CDR2: SGHRS, YFSETQ. The CDR3 has 15 residues. Trimming cost V 5 bases and J 3 bases, with 18 bases left between them. CDR3 sequence reads: CASRPDSAGGYEQYF. As DNA, the CDR3 is TGCGCCAGCAGACCAGACAGCGCCGGGGGCTACGAGCAGTACTTC.

To note about this clonotype: A read error may be the cause here, since a much bigger clone is one base away. This chain joins TRBV29-1 and TRBJ2-7, with D tentatively TRBD1 (6 bases). CDR3 size: 15 residues. Germline-derived CDR1 and CDR2 are SQVTM and ANQGSEA. Trimming cost V 4 bases and J 2 bases, with 18 bases left between them. The CDR3 DNA is TGCAGCGTTGGAGATTCCGGGACAAACCCCTACGAGCAGTACTTC. Amino acids: CSVGDSGTNPYEQYF.

This clonotype was seen a handful of times. The chain couples TRBV27 to TRBJ2-7, with D tentatively TRBD1 (6 bases). Germline CDR1 MNHEY, CDR2 SMNVEV (reference sequence). This CDR3 has 15 amino acids. The V end lost 5 bases, the J end lost 3 bases, and 17 bases lay between the germline ends. This CDR3 is CASSQTGWGSYEQYF. DNA for the CDR3: TGTGCCAGCAGTCAAACAGGGTGGGGAAGCTACGAGCAGTACTTC.

This clonotype occurred a few times. V is TRBV14 and J is TRBJ2-1; D call uncertain. Germline lookup yields CDR1 SGHDN and CDR2 FVKESK. The CDR3 length is 14 residues. The germline V and J ends were trimmed by 6 bases and 1 base, with 10 bases remaining between them. CDR3 loop: CASRGWESYNEQFF. The CDR3 coding sequence is TGTGCCAGCAGAGGTTGGGAATCCTACAATGAGCAGTTCTTC.

This chain uses TRBV28 with TRBJ2-2, with TRBD1 as a possible D gene (6 bases). This CDR3 contains 15 residues. Germline V gene sequence: CDR1 MDHEN, CDR2 SYDVKM. Trimming took 5 bases from V and 4 from J, leaving 14 bases between them. CDR3 protein: CASSGGQRGTGELFF. The CDR3 DNA reads TGTGCCAGCAGTGGCGGACAGCGCGGCACCGGGGAGCTGTTTTTT.